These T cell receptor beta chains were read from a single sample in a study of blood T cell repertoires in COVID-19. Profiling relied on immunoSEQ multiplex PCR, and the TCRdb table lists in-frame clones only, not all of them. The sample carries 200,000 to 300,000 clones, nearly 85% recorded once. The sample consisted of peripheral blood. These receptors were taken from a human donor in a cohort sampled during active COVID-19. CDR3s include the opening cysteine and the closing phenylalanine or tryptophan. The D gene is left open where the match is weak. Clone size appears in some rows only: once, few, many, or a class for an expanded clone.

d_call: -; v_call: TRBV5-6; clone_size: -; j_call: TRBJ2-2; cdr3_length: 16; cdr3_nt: TGTGCCAGCAGCTTGGTGAGAGGGGGTGCCACCGGGGAGCTGTTTTTT; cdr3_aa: CASSLVRGGATGELFF
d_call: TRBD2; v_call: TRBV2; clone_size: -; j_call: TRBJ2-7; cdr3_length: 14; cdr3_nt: TGTGCCAGCAGTGAAATCACTAGCGGGGACGAGCAGTACTTC; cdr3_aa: CASSEITSGDEQYF
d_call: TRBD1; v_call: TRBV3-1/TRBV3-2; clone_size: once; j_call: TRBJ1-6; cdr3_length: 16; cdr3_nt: TGTGCCAGCAGCCCAAGACAGGGTAGATCAAGCTCACCCCTCCACTTT; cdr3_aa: CASSPRQGRSSSPLHF
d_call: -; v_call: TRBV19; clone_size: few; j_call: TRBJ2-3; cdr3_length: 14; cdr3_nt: TGTGCCAGCCGAGAGGGGGACCCCACAGATACGCAGTATTTT; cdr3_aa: CASREGDPTDTQYF
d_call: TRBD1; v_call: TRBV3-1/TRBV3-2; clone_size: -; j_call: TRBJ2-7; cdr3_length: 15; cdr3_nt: TGTGCCAGCAGCCGTTCGCTCGACAGGGCCTACGAGCAGTACTTC; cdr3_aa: CASSRSLDRAYEQYF
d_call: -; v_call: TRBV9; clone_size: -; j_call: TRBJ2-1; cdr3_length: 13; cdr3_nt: TGTGCCAGCAGCTTCGGGGCCTACAATGAGCAGTTCTTC; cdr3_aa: CASSFGAYNEQFF
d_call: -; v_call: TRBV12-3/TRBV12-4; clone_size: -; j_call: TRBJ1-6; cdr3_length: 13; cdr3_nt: TGTGCCAGCAGTTTAGACGAGGGATCACCCCTCCACTTT; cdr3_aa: CASSLDEGSPLHF
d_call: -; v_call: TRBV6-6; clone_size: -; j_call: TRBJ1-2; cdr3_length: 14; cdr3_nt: TGTGCCAGCATCCCCGGGGGGAGTCTAAATGGCTACACCTTC; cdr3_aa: CASIPGGSLNGYTF
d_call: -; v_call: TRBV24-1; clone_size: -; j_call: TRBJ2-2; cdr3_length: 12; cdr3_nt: TGTGCCACCAGGAACAGAAACGGGGAGCTGTTTTTT; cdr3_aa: CATRNRNGELFF
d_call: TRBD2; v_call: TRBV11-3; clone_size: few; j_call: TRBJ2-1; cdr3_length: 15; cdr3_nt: TGTGCCAGCAGCTTAGGCGGGAGAAGGTACAATGAGCAGTTCTTC; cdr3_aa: CASSLGGRRYNEQFF
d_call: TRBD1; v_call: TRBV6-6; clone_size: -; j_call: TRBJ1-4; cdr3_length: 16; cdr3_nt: TGTGCCAGCACCATAACCGGGACAGGGGTGAATGAAAAACTGTTTTTT; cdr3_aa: CASTITGTGVNEKLFF
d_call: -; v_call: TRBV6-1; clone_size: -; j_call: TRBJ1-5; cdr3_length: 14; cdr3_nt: TGTGCCAGCAGTGAAAAAAGGGAGGGACAGCCCCAGCATTTT; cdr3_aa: CASSEKREGQPQHF
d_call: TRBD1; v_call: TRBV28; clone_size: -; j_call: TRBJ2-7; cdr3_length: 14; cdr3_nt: TGTGCCAGCAGTACCGGGACAGGGACCTACGAGCAGTACTTC; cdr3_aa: CASSTGTGTYEQYF
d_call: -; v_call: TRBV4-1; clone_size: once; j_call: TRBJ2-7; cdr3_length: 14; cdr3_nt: TGCGCCAGCAGCGAAGTACGGGGCTCCTACGAGCAGTACTTC; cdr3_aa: CASSEVRGSYEQYF
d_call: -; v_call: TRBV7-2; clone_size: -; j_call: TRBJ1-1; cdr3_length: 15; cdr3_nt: TGTGCCAGCAGAACATCGGGACTCGCGAACACTGAAGCTTTCTTT; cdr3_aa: CASRTSGLANTEAFF
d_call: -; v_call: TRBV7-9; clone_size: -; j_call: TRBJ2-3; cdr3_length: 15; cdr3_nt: TGTGCCAGCAGCTTAGGCGGGGAGCTCACAGATACGCAGTATTTT; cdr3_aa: CASSLGGELTDTQYF
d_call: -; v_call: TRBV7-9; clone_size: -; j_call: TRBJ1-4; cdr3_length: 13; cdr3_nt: TGTGCCAGCAGGCTTACAGGAAATGAAAAACTGTTTTTT; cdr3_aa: CASRLTGNEKLFF
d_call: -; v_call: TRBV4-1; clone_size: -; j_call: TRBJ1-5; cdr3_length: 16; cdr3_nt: TGCGCCAGCAGTTTCGACGGACAGCGAGATAATCAGCCCCAGCATTTT; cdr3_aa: CASSFDGQRDNQPQHF
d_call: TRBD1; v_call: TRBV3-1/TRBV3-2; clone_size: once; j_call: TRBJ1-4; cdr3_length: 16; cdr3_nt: TGTGCCAGCAGTCCGGACAGGGGGGCAACTAATGAAAAACTGTTTTTT; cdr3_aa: CASSPDRGATNEKLFF
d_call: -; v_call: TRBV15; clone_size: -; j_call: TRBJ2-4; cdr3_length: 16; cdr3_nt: TGTGCCACCAGCAGAGAGGGGCAGGGGCACAAAAACATTCAGTACTTC; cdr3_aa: CATSREGQGHKNIQYF
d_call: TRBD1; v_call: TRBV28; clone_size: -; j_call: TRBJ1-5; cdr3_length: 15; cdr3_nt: TGTGCCAGCAGTTTGAACAGGGGCCCTAATCAGCCCCAGCATTTT; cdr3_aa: CASSLNRGPNQPQHF
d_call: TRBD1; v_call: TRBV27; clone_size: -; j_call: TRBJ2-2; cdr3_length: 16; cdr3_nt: TGTGCCAGCAGTTCCCAAGACAGGGCGAACACCGGGGAGCTGTTTTTT; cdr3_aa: CASSSQDRANTGELFF